Sequencing of this T cell receptor beta chain was carried out in a study of blood T cell repertoires in COVID-19. The germline V gene encodes CDR1 SGHTA and CDR2 FQGTGA. CDR3 length: 16 residues. Trimming shortened V by 4 bases and J by 1 base, and 15 bases separated the two germline ends. Produced via immunoSEQ multiplex PCR; TCRdb's table is partial and in-frame only. The sample lists about 72,000 clones, approximately 89% occurring once. This TCR was recovered from a woman at least 80 years old with active or convalescent COVID-19. Sequencing was done on a sample of peripheral blood. The chain has TRBV7-3 and TRBJ2-3, with D tentatively TRBD1 (5 bases). This chain's CDR3 is CASSYTGQGGTDTQYF. DNA for the CDR3: TGTGCCAGCAGCTATACGGGCCAGGGTGGCACAGATACGCAGTATTTT.